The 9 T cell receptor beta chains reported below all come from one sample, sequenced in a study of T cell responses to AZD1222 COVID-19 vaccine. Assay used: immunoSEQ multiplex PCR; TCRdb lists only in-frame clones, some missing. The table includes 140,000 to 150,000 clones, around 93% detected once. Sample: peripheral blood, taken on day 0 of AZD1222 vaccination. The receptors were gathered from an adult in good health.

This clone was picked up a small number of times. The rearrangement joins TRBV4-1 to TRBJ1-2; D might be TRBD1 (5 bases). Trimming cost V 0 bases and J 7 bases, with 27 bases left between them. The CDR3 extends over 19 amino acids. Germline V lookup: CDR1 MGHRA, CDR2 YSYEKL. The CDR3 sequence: CASSQDFPLTRGVKGGYTF. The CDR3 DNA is TGCGCCAGCAGCCAAGATTTCCCCCTAACCCGGGGGGTTAAGGGTGGCTACACCTTC.

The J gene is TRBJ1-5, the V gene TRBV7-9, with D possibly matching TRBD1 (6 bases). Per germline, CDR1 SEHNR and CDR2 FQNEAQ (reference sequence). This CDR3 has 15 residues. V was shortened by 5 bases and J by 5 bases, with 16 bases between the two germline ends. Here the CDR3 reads CASSLDSRKDQPQHF. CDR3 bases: TGTGCCAGCAGCCTGGACAGCCGGAAAGATCAGCCCCAGCATTTT.

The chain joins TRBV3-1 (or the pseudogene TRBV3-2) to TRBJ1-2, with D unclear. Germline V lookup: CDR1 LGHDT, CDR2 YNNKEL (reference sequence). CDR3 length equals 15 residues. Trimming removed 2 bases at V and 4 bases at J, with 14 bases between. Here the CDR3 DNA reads TGTGCCAGCAGCCAACTCCGAGAGGGTGGCTATGGCTACACCTTC. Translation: CASSQLREGGYGYTF.

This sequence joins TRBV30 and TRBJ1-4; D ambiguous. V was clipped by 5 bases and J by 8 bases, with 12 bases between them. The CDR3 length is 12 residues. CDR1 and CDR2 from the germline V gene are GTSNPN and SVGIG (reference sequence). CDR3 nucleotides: TGTGCCTGGGACCGGGAGGCAGAAAAACTGTTTTTT. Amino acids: CAWDREAEKLFF.

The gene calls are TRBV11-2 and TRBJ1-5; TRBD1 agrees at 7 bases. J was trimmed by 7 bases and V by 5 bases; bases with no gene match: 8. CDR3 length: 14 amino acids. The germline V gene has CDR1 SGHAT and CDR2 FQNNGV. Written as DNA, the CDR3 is TGTGCCAGCAGCAAAGACAGGGCTGGGCAGCCCCAGCATTTT. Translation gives CASSKDRAGQPQHF.

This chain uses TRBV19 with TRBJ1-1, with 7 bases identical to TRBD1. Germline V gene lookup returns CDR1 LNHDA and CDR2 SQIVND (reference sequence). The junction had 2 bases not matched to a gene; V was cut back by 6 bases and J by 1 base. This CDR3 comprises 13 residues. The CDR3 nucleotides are TGTGCCAGTAGCAACAGGGGGAACACTGAAGCTTTCTTT. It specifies CASSNRGNTEAFF.

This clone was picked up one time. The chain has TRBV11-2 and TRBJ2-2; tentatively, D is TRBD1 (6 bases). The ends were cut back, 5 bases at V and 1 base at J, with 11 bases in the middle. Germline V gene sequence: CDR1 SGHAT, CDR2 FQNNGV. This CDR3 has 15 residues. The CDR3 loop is CASSTRTENTGELFF. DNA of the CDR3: TGTGCCAGCAGCACCCGGACAGAGAACACCGGGGAGCTGTTTTTT.

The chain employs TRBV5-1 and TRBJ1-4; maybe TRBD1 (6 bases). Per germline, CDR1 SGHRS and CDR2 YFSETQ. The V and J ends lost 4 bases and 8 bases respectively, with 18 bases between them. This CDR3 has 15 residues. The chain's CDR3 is CASSVNSRGGEKLFF. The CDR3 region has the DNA TGCGCCAGCAGCGTAAACTCCAGGGGAGGGGAAAAACTGTTTTTT. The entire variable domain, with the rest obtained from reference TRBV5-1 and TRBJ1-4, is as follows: KAGVTQTPRYLIKTRGQQVTLSCSPISGHRSVSWYQQTPGQGLQFLFEYFSETQRNKGNFPGRFSGRQFSNSRSEMNVSTLELGDSALYLCASSVNSRGGEKLFFGSGTQLSVL.

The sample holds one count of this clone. CDR3: CASSSGTSGIETQYF. The CDR3 coding sequence is TGTGCCAGCAGCTCCGGGACTAGCGGGATCGAGACCCAGTACTTC. The chain combines TRBV11-3 with TRBJ2-5, with TRBD2 matching 13 bases. The CDR3 totals 15 residues. Germline V gene sequence: CDR1 SGHNT, CDR2 YENEEA. J was trimmed by 5 bases and V by 4 bases; bases with no gene match: 4.